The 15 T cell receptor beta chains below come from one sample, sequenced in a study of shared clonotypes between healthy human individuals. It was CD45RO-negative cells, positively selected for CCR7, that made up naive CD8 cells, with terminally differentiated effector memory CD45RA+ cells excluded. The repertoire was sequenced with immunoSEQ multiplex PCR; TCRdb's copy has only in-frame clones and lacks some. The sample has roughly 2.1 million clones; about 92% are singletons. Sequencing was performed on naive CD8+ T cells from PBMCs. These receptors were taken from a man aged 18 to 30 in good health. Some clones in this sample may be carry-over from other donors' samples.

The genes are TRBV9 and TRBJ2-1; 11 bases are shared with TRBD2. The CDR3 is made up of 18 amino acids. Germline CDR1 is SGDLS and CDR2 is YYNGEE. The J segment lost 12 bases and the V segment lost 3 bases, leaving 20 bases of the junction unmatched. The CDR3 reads CASSDPGQAGTSGRLQFF. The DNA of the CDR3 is TGTGCCAGCAGCGACCCAGGGCAGGCCGGGACTAGCGGTCGTTTGCAGTTCTTC.

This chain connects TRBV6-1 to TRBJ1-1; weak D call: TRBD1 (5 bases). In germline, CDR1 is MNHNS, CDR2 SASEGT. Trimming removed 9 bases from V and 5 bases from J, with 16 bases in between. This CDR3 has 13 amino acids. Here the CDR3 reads CASRTEGRTEAFF. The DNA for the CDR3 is TGTGCCAGTCGGACCGAGGGGCGGACTGAAGCTTTCTTT.

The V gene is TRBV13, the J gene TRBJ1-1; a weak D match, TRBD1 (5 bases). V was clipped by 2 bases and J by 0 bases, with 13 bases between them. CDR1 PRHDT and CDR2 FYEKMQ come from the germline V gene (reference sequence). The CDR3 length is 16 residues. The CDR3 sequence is CASSLFGGTVNTEAFF. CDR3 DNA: TGTGCCAGCAGCTTATTCGGGGGGACGGTGAACACTGAAGCTTTCTTT.

The CDR3 is CASSVAGLRGQETQYF. CDR3 in DNA: TGTGCCAGCAGCGTAGCAGGGTTGAGGGGCCAAGAGACCCAGTACTTC. The rearrangement joins TRBV9 to TRBJ2-5; TRBD1 or TRBD2 may be the D gene (5 bases each). CDR1 SGDLS and CDR2 YYNGEE come from the germline V gene. CDR3 length equals 16 residues. The V gene lost 0 bases and the J gene lost 1 base, with 13 bases spanning the gap.

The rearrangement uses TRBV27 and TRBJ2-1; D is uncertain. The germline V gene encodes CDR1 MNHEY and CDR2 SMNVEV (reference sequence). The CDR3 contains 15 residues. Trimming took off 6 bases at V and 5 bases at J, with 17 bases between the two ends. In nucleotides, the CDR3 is TGTGCCAGCAGCGACCACCCGGCCGGAAACAATGAGCAGTTCTTC. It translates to CASSDHPAGNNEQFF.

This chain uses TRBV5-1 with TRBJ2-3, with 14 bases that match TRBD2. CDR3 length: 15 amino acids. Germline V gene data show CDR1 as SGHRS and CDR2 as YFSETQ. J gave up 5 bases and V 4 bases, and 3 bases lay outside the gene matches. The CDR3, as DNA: TGCGCCAGCAGCACGGGGACTAGCGGGAGAGATACGCAGTATTTT. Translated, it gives CASSTGTSGRDTQYF.

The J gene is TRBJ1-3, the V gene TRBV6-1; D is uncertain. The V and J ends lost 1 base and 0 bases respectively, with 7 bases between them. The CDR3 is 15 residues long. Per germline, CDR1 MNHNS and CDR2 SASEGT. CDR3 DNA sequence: TGTGCCAGCAGTGAAGACCGATACTCTGGAAACACCATATATTTT. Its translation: CASSEDRYSGNTIYF.

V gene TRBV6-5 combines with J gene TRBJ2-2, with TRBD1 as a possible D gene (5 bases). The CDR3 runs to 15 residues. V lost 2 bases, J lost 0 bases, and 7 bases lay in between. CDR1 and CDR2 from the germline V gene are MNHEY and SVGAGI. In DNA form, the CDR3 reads TGTGCCAGCAGTTACCTCAGGGCGAACACCGGGGAGCTGTTTTTT. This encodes CASSYLRANTGELFF.

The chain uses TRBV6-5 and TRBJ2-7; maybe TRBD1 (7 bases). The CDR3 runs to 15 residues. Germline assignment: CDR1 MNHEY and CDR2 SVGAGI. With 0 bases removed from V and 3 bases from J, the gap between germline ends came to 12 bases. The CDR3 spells CASSYSGQGGYEQYF. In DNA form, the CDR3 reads TGTGCCAGCAGTTACTCGGGCCAGGGGGGCTACGAGCAGTACTTC.

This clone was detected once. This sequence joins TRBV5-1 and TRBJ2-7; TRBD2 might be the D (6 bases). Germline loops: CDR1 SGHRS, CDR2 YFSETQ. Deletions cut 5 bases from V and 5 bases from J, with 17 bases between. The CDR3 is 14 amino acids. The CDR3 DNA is TGCGCCAGCAGTGAGCCGGGAGAGGGTCACGAGCAGTACTTC. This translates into CASSEPGEGHEQYF.

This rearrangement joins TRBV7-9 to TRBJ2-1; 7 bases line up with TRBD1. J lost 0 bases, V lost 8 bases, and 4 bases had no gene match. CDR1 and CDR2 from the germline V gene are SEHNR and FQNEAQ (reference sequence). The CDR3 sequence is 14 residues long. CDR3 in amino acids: CASQGQASYNEQFF. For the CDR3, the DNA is TGTGCCAGCCAAGGACAGGCCTCCTACAATGAGCAGTTCTTC. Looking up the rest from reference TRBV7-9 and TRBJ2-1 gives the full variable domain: DTGVSQNPRHKITKRGQNVTFRCDPISEHNRLYWYRQTLGQGPEFLTYFQNEAQLEKSRLLSDRFSAERPKGSFSTLEIQRTEQGDSAMYLCASQGQASYNEQFFGPGTRLTVL.

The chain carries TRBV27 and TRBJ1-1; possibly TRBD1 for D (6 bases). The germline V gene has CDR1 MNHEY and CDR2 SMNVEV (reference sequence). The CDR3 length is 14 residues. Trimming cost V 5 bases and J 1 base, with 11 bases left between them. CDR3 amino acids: CASSPVTGNTEAFF. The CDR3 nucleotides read TGTGCCAGCAGTCCCGTGACAGGGAACACTGAAGCTTTCTTT.

Here the CDR3 DNA reads TGCGCCAGCAGCCAAGATTACAGACCGGCGGGCTACACCTTC. It specifies CASSQDYRPAGYTF. J is TRBJ1-2 and V is TRBV4-1; D uncertain. The CDR3 contains 14 residues. Germline loops: CDR1 MGHRA, CDR2 YSYEKL. V shed 0 bases and J shed 8 bases, with 13 bases lying between them.

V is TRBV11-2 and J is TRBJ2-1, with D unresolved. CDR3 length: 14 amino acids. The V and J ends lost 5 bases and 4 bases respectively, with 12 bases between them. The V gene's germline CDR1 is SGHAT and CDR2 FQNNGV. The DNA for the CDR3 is TGTGCCAGCAGCCCCCTGGAGTGGTACAATGAGCAGTTCTTC. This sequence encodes CASSPLEWYNEQFF. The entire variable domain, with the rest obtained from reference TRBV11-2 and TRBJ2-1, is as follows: EAGVAQSPRYKIIEKRQSVAFWCNPISGHATLYWYQQILGQGPKLLIQFQNNGVVDDSQLPKDRFSAERLKGVDSTLKIQPAKLEDSAVYLCASSPLEWYNEQFFGPGTRLTVL.

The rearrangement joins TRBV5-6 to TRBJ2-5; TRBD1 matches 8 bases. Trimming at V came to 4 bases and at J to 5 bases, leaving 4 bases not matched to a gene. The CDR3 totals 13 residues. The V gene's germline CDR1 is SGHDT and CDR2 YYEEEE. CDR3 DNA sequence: TGTGCCAGCAGCGCAGGGGGCGGTGAGACCCAGTACTTC. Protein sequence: CASSAGGGETQYF. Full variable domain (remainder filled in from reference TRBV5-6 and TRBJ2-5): DAGVTQSPTHLIKTRGQQVTLRCSPKSGHDTVSWYQQALGQGPQFIFQYYEEEERQRGNFPDRFSGHQFPNYSSELNVNALLLGDSALYLCASSAGGGETQYFGPGTRLLVL.